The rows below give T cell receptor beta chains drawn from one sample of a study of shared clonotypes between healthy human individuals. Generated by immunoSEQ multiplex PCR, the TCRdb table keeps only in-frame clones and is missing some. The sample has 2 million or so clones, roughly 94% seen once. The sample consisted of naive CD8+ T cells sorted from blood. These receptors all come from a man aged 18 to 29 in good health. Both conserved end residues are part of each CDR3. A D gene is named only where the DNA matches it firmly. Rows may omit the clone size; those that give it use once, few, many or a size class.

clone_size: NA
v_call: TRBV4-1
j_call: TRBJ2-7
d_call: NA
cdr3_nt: TGCGCCAGCAGCCAAGATCAACTCGTCTCCTACGAGCAGTACTTC
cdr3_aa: CASSQDQLVSYEQYF

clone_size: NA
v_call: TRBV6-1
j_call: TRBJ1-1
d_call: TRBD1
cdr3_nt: TGTGCCAGCAGTGAACGGGGACAGGGGGCACGGTTGGCTGAAGCTTTCTTT
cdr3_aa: CASSERGQGARLAEAFF

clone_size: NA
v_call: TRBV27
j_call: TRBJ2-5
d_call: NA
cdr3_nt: TGTGCCAGCAGTTTATCGAACCCTATTGGGGAGACCCAGTACTTC
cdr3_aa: CASSLSNPIGETQYF

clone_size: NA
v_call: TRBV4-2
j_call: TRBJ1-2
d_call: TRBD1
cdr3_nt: TGTGCCAGCAGCCAAGAAGGAGGGGCAGGGGGGAACTATGGCTACACCTTC
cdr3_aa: CASSQEGGAGGNYGYTF

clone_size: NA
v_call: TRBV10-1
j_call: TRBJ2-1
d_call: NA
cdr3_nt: TGCGCCAGCAGTTTCTCTTTAGTTGATGAGCAGTTCTTC
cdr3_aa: CASSFSLVDEQFF

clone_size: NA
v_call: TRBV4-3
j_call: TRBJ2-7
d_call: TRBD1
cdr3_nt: TGCGCCAGCAGCCACTCAGACAGGGGGTACGAGCAGTACTTC
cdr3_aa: CASSHSDRGYEQYF

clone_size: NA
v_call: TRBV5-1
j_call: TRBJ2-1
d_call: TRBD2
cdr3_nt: TGCGCCAGCAGCTTGGTTATCGGGAGGGCCGATAATGAGCAGTTCTTC
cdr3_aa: CASSLVIGRADNEQFF

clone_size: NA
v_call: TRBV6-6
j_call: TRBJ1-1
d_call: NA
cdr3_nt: TGTGCCAGCAGTTACGTACAGGGATATGAAGCTTTCTTT
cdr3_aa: CASSYVQGYEAFF

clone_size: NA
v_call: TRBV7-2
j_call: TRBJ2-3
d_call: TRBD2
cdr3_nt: TGTGCCAGCAGCTTAGAGGGACTAGCGGGAGAGTCAGATACGCAGTATTTT
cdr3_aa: CASSLEGLAGESDTQYF

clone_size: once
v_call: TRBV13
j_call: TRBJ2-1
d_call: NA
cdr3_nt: TGTGCCAGCAGCTCGGGATCCTCCTACAATGAGCAGTTCTTC
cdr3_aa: CASSSGSSYNEQFF

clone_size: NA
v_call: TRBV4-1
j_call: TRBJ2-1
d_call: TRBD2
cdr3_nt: TGCGCCAGCAGCACGGGGGCGGGGGGCGCCCGGGATGAGCAGTTCTTC
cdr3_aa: CASSTGAGGARDEQFF

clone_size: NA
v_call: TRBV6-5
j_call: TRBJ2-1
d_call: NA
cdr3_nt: TGTGCCAGCAGTTACTCGGTGGGAGAAAAATACAATGAGCAGTTCTTC
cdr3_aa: CASSYSVGEKYNEQFF

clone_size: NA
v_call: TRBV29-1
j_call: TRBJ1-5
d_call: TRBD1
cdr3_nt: TGCAGCGTACCGGGACAGGGACTCAATCAGCCCCAGCATTTT
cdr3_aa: CSVPGQGLNQPQHF

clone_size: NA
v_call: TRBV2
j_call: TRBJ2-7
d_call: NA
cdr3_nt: TGTGCCAGCGGGGGTGGGGTTTCCTACGAGCAGTACTTC
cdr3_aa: CASGGGVSYEQYF

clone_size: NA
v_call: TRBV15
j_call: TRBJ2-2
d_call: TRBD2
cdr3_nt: TGTGCCACCAGCAGAGATATTGGGACTAGCGCCTACACCGGGGAGCTGTTTTTT
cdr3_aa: CATSRDIGTSAYTGELFF

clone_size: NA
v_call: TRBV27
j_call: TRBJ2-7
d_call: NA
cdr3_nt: TGTGCCAGCAGTTTCAGCTCCGGGACAACTAGCTACGAGCAGTACTTC
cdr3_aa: CASSFSSGTTSYEQYF

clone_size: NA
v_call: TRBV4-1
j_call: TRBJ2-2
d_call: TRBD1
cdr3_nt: TGCGCCAGCAGCCTTACAGGGGACCACACCGGGGAGCTGTTTTTT
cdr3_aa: CASSLTGDHTGELFF

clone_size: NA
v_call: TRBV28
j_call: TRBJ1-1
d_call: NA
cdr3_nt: TGTGCCAGCAGTTTAAGGACCCCTCTCGGGGCTTTCTTT
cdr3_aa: CASSLRTPLGAFF

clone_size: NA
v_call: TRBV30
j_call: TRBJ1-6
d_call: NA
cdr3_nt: TGTGCCTGGAGCGCACGCGTCAGCAATTCACCCCTCCACTTT
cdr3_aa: CAWSARVSNSPLHF

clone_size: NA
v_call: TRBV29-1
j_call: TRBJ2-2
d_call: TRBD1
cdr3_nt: TGCAGCGTTAGACAGGGGAACACCGGGGAGCTGTTTTTT
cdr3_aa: CSVRQGNTGELFF

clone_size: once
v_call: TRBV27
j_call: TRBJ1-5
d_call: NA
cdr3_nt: TGTGCCAGCAGTTCCCTCGGCAATCAGCCCCAGCATTTT
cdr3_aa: CASSSLGNQPQHF

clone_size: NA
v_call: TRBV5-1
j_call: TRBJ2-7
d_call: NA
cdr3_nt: TGCGCCAGCAGCGGGGACGCATACGAGCAGTACTTC
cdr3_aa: CASSGDAYEQYF

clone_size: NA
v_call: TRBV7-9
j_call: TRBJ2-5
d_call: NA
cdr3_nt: TGTGCCAGCAGCTTAGTGGGGGCTAGCGGACGTATGGAGACCCAGTACTTC
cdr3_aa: CASSLVGASGRMETQYF

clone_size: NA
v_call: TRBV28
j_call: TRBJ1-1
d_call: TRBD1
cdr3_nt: TGTGCCAGCAGTTTGTACAGGGGGCCCACTGAAGCTTTCTTT
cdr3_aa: CASSLYRGPTEAFF

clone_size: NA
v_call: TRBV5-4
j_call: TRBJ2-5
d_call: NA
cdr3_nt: TGTGCCAGCAGCTGGGGGACAATCCAAGAGACCCAGTACTTC
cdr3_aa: CASSWGTIQETQYF

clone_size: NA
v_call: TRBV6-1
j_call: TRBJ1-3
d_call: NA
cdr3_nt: TGTGCCGGCAGCGTGTGGGTGACCTCTGGAAACACCATATATTTT
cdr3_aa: CAGSVWVTSGNTIYF

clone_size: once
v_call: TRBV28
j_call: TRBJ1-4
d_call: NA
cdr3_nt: TGTGCCAGCAGTCCGTGGCGGGAGGCTAATGAAAAACTGTTTTTT
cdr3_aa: CASSPWREANEKLFF

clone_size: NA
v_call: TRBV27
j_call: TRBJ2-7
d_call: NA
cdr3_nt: TGTGCCAGCAGTAGGACCCTAAGGTACTTC
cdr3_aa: CASSRTLRYF

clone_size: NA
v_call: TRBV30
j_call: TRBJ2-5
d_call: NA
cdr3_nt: TGTGCCTGGAGTGTAAGGTTTCAAACGGGGGTCAGGGTTGGCCAAGAGACCCAGTACTTC
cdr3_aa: CAWSVRFQTGVRVGQETQYF

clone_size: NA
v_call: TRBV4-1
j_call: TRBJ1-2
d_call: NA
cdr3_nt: TGCGCCAGCAGCCAAGGACGTGGACCGGTTGGGGGGACCGATGGCTACACCTTC
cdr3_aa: CASSQGRGPVGGTDGYTF

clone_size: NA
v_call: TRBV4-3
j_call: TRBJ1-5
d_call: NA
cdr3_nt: TGCGCCAGCAGCCAAGATTTAGGGGTCTTAATGAGCAATCAGCCCCAGCATTTT
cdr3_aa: CASSQDLGVLMSNQPQHF

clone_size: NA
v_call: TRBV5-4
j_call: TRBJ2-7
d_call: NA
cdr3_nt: TGTGCCAGCAGCTTGGGGGGCGGCGAGCAGTACTTC
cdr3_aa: CASSLGGGEQYF

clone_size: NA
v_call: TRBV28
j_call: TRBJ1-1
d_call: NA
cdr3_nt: TGTGCCAGCAGTTTCGTACGCGAGGGGGTCACTGAAGCTTTCTTT
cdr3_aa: CASSFVREGVTEAFF

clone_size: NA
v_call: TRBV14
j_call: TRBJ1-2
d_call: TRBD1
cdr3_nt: TGTGCCAGCAGCCATGGACAGGGGGCGATCCGAGATGGCTACACCTTC
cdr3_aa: CASSHGQGAIRDGYTF

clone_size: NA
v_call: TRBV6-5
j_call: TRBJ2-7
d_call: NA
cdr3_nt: TGTGCCAGCAGTTACAAACTGGCAGGGACCTACGAGCAGTACTTC
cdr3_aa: CASSYKLAGTYEQYF

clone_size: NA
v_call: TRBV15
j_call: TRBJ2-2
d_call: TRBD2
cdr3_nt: TGTGCCACCAGCAGAGACCTACTAGCGGTTAACACCGGGGAGCTGTTTTTT
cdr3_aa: CATSRDLLAVNTGELFF

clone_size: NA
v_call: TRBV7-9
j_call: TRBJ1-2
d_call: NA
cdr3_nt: TGTGCCAGCAGCTTAGCCCTACTTATGACAGGACCTCGGGGTGGCTACACCTTC
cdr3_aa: CASSLALLMTGPRGGYTF

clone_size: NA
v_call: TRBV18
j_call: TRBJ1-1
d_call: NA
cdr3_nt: TGTGCCAGCTCACCGGGGGACACTGAAGCTTTCTTT
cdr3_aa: CASSPGDTEAFF

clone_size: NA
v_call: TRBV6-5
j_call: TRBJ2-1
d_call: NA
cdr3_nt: TGTGCCAGCAGTTCAGCCCCGGGGCGTAATGAGCAGTTCTTC
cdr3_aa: CASSSAPGRNEQFF

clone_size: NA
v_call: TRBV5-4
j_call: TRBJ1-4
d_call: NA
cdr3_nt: TGTGCCAGCAGCTTGCCTGAACAGGGAAAACTGTTTTTT
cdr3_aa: CASSLPEQGKLFF

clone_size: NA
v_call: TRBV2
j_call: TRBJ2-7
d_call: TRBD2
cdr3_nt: TGTGCCAGCAGTGCCTCTTCTAGCGGGGCCTACGAGCAGTACTTC
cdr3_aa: CASSASSSGAYEQYF

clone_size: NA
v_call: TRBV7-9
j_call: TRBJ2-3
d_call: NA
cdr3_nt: TGTGCCAGCAGACTACCTAGCACAGATACGCAGTATTTT
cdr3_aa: CASRLPSTDTQYF

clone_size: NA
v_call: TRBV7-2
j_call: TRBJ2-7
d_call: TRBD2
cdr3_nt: TGTGCCAGCAGCTTTGGCGGGGGGGCATCCTACGAGCAGTACTTC
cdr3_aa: CASSFGGGASYEQYF

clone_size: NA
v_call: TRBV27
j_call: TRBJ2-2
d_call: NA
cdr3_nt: TGTGCCAGCGCCCCGGGAGCCACCGCCGGGGAGCTGTTTTTT
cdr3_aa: CASAPGATAGELFF

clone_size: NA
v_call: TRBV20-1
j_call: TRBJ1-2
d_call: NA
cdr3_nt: TGCACGCCAGGGATAAACTATGGCTACACCTTC
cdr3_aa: CTPGINYGYTF

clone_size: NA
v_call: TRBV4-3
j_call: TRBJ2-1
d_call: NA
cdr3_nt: TGCGCCAGCAGCCAAGAGGGAAAAAGCGGCGTGAAGTTCTTC
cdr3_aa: CASSQEGKSGVKFF

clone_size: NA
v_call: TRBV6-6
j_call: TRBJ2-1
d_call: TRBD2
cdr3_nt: TGTGCCAGCAGTCCGCGGGATAGCGGGAGTGGCGGTGAGCAGTTCTTC
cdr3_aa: CASSPRDSGSGGEQFF

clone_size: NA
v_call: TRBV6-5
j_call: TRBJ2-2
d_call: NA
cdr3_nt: TGTGCCAGCCTTGGGGGGGCCGGCACCGGGGAGCTGTTTTTT
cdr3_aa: CASLGGAGTGELFF

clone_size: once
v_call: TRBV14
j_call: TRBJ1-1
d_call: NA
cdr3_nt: TGTGCCAGCAGCCAAGATGTATACACTGAAGCTTTCTTT
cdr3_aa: CASSQDVYTEAFF

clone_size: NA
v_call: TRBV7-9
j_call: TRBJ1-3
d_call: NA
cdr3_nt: TGTGCCAGCAGCTCCGGCAGGGAATTGGCCATATATTTT
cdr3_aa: CASSSGRELAIYF